This TCR beta chain was sequenced in a study of blood T cell repertoires in COVID-19. Profiling relied on immunoSEQ multiplex PCR, and the TCRdb table lists in-frame clones only, not all of them. In the table there are fewer than 250,000 clones, about 85% of which are singletons. The germline V gene encodes CDR1 SGHDT and CDR2 YYEEEE. The CDR3 spans 13 residues. Trimming pared 4 bases from V and 6 bases from J, leaving 13 bases between. This clone showed up just a few times. The source material was peripheral blood. The chain employs TRBV5-6 and TRBJ1-2; D ambiguous. This clonotype was sampled from a man aged 35 to 55 with acute or convalescent COVID-19. Written as DNA, the CDR3 is TGTGCCAGCAGCAGGACGGGGAGGGATGGCTACACCTTC. Translating it yields CASSRTGRDGYTF.